This TCR beta chain was found in a study of OX40 agonist ivuxolimab in advanced cancers. The V gene's germline CDR1 is PRHDT and CDR2 FYEKMQ (reference sequence). Trimming took off 1 base at V and 4 bases at J, with 11 bases between the two ends. CDR3 length equals 15 residues. Generated by immunoSEQ multiplex PCR, the TCRdb table keeps only in-frame clones and is missing some. The sample has over 15,000 clones; 80% to 90% are singletons. This receptor was taken from an adult with an advanced solid tumor such as melanoma, head and neck, liver or kidney cancer. J is TRBJ2-1 and V is TRBV13; tentative D call: TRBD1 (5 bases). Sample: CD4+ or CD8+ T cells sorted from blood, taken in a trial of the OX40 agonist ivuxolimab. CDR3 DNA sequence: TGTGCCAGCAGCTTAGAGGCAGGGCTATACAATGAGCAGTTCTTC. Its protein is CASSLEAGLYNEQFF.